This TCR beta chain appears in the sequencing data of a study of OX40 agonist ivuxolimab in advanced cancers. In the study overall: It was ivuxolimab, an agonistic anti-OX40 (CD134) antibody, that patients were treated with. Patients in the trial were receiving intravenous ivuxolimab every 2 weeks, at doses of 0.01 to 10 mg/kg.

Researchers took blood at baseline, on cycle 4 day 1, and on cycle 7 day 1. V was trimmed by 6 bases and J by 8 bases, leaving 19 bases between them. Germline CDR1 and CDR2: MNHEY and SMNVEV (reference sequence). The length of the CDR3 is 15 residues. Broader study findings: CD4+ and CD8+ blood T cells expanded clonally by week 6 at 0.1 to 3.0 mg/kg.

Generated by immunoSEQ multiplex PCR, the TCRdb table keeps only in-frame clones and is missing some. The table includes fewer than 75,000 clones, about 88% detected once. As for this clone: Its antigen is undetermined.

The input for sequencing was CD4+ or CD8+ T cells sorted from blood, taken in a trial of the OX40 agonist ivuxolimab. V usage is TRBV27 and J usage is TRBJ2-2; D may match TRBD1 or TRBD2 (5 bases each). The TCR comes from an adult with an advanced solid tumor such as melanoma, head and neck, liver or kidney cancer. Here the CDR3 DNA reads TGTGCCAGCAGCTCCGCCGGGACCGCCCCGGGGGAGCTGTTTTTT. Its protein is CASSSAGTAPGELFF.